This is a list of T cell receptor beta chains from one sample in a study of brain T cells in children with intractable seizures. Clones were sequenced by immunoSEQ multiplex PCR, and TCRdb holds only the in-frame ones, with some missing. The table includes 35,000 to 50,000 clones, around 90% detected once. The specimen comprised peripheral blood, sampled at surgery. All receptors derive from a girl aged 2 to 10 with tuberous sclerosis and intractable seizures. Each CDR3 is given with its conserved first and last residue.

TRBV4-1	CASSQGLAVNTGELFF
TRBV6-5	CASSYRDRRNIQYF
TRBV5-1	CASSLTSGGVDTEAFF
TRBV2	CASSTLLGTSGLAKNIQYF
TRBV5-6	CASSFGGANVLTF
TRBV4-1	CASSPFGAMGETQYF
TRBV6-6	CASSYLGTGNYEQYF
TRBV4-1	CASSHGTGAGNTIYF
TRBV2	CASSVEGGLLTGELFF
TRBV4-1	CASSVFGTANTEAFF
TRBV24-1	CATSDPNTEAFF
TRBV7-8	CASSSEPGINNYGYTF
TRBV30	CARDQGTETQYF
TRBV5-6	CASSSDYSPLHF
TRBV29-1	CSVGRGTGELFF
TRBV10-3	CAIRGLHNEQFF
TRBV27	CASSLPGPYNEQFF
TRBV30	CAWSLANYGYTF
TRBV6-5	CASSYGVGDTEAFF
TRBV5-1	CASSLEWDLNYGYTF
TRBV5-1	CASSLPITGSNNYGYTF
TRBV5-1	CASTGGPEAFF
TRBV4-2	CASSQDPGGSDEQFF
TRBV10-3	CAISESHLGYSNQPQHF
TRBV9	CASSYQAVWYGYTF
TRBV5-1	CASSSRQGVLNTEAFF
TRBV2	CASSEQGTGELFF
TRBV9	CASSARGQMNTEAFF
TRBV21-1	CASSGGGAYTGELFF
TRBV5-1	CASSLVGQAYNEQFF
TRBV29-1	CSVEDLPGGIQETQYF
TRBV24-1	CATSDSRLSSYNEQFF
TRBV3-1/TRBV3-2	CASSFDRLDGTDTQYF
TRBV28	CASRTSDRGSTEAFF
TRBV19	CASSFNPGYNSPLHF
TRBV7-2	CASSLWSGTNQPQHF
TRBV4-1	CASRGNQPQHF
TRBV6-6	CASSPSQRIGYSNQPQHF
TRBV24-1	CATSDSFTGTPQVNQPQHF
TRBV5-1	CASSLGGGYTTDTQYF
TRBV5-4	CASSAWGQAYLTDTQYF
TRBV4-1	CASSPGQGQPNQPQHF
TRBV18	CASSPTGQYGYTF
TRBV6-5	CASYPGGQTGELFF
TRBV3-1/TRBV3-2	CASSQDGQGNQPQHF
TRBV30	CAWSVTSVEQFF
TRBV7-2	CASSPSNIQYF
TRBV4-1	CASSQDGDTQYF
TRBV6-5	CASVEGGAGNTIYF